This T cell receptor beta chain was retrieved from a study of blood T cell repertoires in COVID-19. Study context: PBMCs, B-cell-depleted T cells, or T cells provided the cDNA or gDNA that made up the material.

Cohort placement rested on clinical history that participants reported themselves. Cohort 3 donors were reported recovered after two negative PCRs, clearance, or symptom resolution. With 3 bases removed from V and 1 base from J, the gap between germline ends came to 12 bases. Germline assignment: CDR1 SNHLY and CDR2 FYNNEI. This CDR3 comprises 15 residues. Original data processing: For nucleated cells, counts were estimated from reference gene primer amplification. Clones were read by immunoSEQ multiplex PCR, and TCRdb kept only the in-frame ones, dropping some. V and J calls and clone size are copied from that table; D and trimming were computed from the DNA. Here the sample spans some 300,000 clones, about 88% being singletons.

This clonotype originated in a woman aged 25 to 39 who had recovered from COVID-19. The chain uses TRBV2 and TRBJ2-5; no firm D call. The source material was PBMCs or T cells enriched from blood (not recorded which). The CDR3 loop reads CASSEGVGLQETQYF. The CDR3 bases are TGTGCCAGCAGTGAGGGTGTGGGCCTCCAAGAGACCCAGTACTTC.